A single sample gave rise to the 30 T cell receptor beta chains below, sequenced in a study of T cells in Graves' hyperthyroidism and ophthalmopathy. Amplification yielded TCR beta CDR3 regions, with RNA transcripts as the source. HTBI primers drove first-round RT-PCR of the TCR CDR3. TCRdb re-called the multiplex PCR reads through MiXCR, storing one row per CDR3 protein. The sample records around 250,000 distinct CDR3 sequences, approximately 14% being singletons. Source material: blood. The source of these receptors is a woman aged 40 to 50 with Graves' hyperthyroidism that later progressed to Graves' ophthalmopathy.

This clonotype was found many times. V usage is TRBV28 and J usage is TRBJ1-2; D unresolved. The V end was cut by 1 base, the J end by 10 bases, with 16 bases between. Looked up from germline, CDR1 is MDHEN and CDR2 is SYDVKM. The CDR3 spans 14 residues. CDR3 DNA sequence: TGTGCCAGCAGTTTATCGTCGGGCACCACCTTCTACACCTTC. Its translation: CASSLSSGTTFYTF.

This clonotype came up many times. V is TRBV29-1 and J is TRBJ2-2; 10 bases agree with TRBD1. Trimming took 6 bases from V and 2 from J; bases not matched to a gene: 3. CDR3 length: 14 amino acids. In germline, CDR1 is SQVTM, CDR2 ANQGSEA. In DNA form, the CDR3 reads TGCAGCGTGTGGGACAGGGGTAACACCGGGGAGCTGTTTTTT. Encoded protein: CSVWDRGNTGELFF.

The V and J genes are TRBV19 and TRBJ2-1, with 10 positions matching TRBD2. Germline CDR1 reads LNHDA; CDR2 reads SQIVND (reference sequence). Trimming removed 5 bases from V and 0 bases from J; junction bases left unmatched: 7. This CDR3 has 17 residues. Here the CDR3 reads CASSPFASGGSYNEQFF. DNA of the CDR3: TGTGCCAGTAGTCCCTTTGCTAGCGGGGGCTCCTACAATGAGCAGTTCTTC.

At least ten counts were recorded for this clonotype. The rearrangement uses TRBV6-1 and TRBJ1-2; perhaps TRBD1 as D (5 bases). V lost 6 bases and J 3 bases, leaving 11 bases between the germline ends. The CDR3 is made up of 13 amino acids. The V gene's germline CDR1 is MNHNS and CDR2 SASEGT. In DNA, the CDR3 is TGTGCCAGCAGACCACAGGAGTACTATGGCTACACCTTC. Translated: CASRPQEYYGYTF.

The sample holds many counts of this clonotype. The chain combines TRBV20-1 with TRBJ2-3, with a tentative D call TRBD1 (6 bases). The CDR3 is 18 amino acids. V lost 6 bases, J lost 2 bases, and 27 bases lay in between. Germline V gene data show CDR1 as DFQATT and CDR2 as SNEGSKA (reference sequence). CDR3 residues: CSAGAHQGLPLITDTQYF. In DNA, the CDR3 is TGCAGTGCCGGGGCCCATCAGGGGTTACCCCTTATCACAGATACGCAGTATTTT.

This clonotype was seen at least ten times. The chain links TRBV28 to TRBJ2-4; 15 nucleotides line up with TRBD2. Germline lookup yields CDR1 MDHEN and CDR2 SYDVKM. The CDR3 is 18 amino acids. V shed 2 bases and J 0 bases; nucleotides not matched to a gene: 2. In DNA form, the CDR3 reads TGTGCCAGCAGTTTAGGACTAGCGGGAGGGCTAGCCAAAAACATTCAGTACTTC. Its translation is CASSLGLAGGLAKNIQYF. The full variable domain, its missing parts supplied by reference TRBV28 and TRBJ2-4, is DVKVTQSSRYLVKRTGEKVFLECVQDMDHENMFWYRQDPGLGLRLIYFSYDVKMKEKGDIPEGYSVSREKKERFSLILESASTNQTSMYLCASSLGLAGGLAKNIQYFGAGTRLSVL.

V gene TRBV29-1 combines with J gene TRBJ1-4, with a possible D match to TRBD1 (6 bases). This CDR3 region has 13 residues. Trimming stripped 7 bases from V and 7 bases from J, with 16 bases between. Germline V lookup: CDR1 SQVTM, CDR2 ANQGSEA. CDR3 sequence reads: CSAAGAYSEKLFF. CDR3 in DNA: TGCAGCGCGGCGGGGGCATATAGTGAAAAACTGTTTTTT.

This clonotype came up many times. The V call is TRBV4-1, the J call TRBJ2-5; tentatively, D is TRBD2 (5 bases). CDR1 is MGHRA, CDR2 YSYEKL, per germline. The CDR3 is made up of 14 amino acids. V was cut by 5 bases and J by 5 bases, with 15 bases left in between. CDR3 loop: CASSSTIPGETQYF. As DNA, the CDR3 is TGCGCCAGCAGCTCCACTATCCCGGGGGAGACCCAGTACTTC.

The chain is built from TRBV20-1 and TRBJ2-5, with D tentatively TRBD1 (6 bases). Germline V gives CDR1 DFQATT, CDR2 SNEGSKA (reference sequence). This CDR3 has 14 residues. V lost 1 base, J lost 5 bases, and 14 bases lay in between. Written as DNA, the CDR3 is TGCAGTGCTAGAGTAAGGGGGATTGGGGAGACCCAGTACTTC. It yields the protein CSARVRGIGETQYF.

The sample holds many counts of this clonotype. The chain combines TRBV6-5 with TRBJ2-3; 8 bases agree with TRBD1. The CDR3 has 14 amino acids. Germline CDR1 reads MNHEY; CDR2 reads SVGAGI. V trimming: 2 bases; J trimming: 4 bases; junction bases outside the gene matches: 2. CDR3: CASSYGQGSDTQYF. The DNA for the CDR3 is TGTGCCAGCAGTTACGGACAGGGATCAGATACGCAGTATTTT.

This clonotype was counted at least ten times. This rearrangement joins TRBV19 to TRBJ1-4, with 7 bases that match TRBD1. The germline V gene encodes CDR1 LNHDA and CDR2 SQIVND (reference sequence). CDR3 length: 15 amino acids. The V gene end was trimmed by 10 bases and the J gene end by 6 bases; junction bases not matched to a gene: 14. CDR3 DNA: TGTGCCACCCACCTGGGACAGACCAGGGATGAAAAACTGTTTTTT. Its protein is CATHLGQTRDEKLFF.

This clonotype was seen a handful of times. This chain connects TRBV5-8 to TRBJ2-1; a weak D match, TRBD2 (6 bases). The germline CDR1 and CDR2 sequences are SGHTS and YDEGEE. V was shortened by 4 bases and J by 3 bases, with 14 bases between the two germline ends. There are 15 residues in the CDR3. The CDR3 sequence is CASSTAGGDYNEQFF. DNA for the CDR3: TGTGCCAGCAGCACAGCAGGCGGGGACTACAATGAGCAGTTCTTC.

The chain combines TRBV27 with TRBJ2-7; TRBD1 matches 7 bases. Germline values: CDR1 MNHEY, CDR2 SMNVEV (reference sequence). The CDR3 is made up of 15 amino acids. The ends lost 10 bases at V and 2 bases at J; junction bases unmatched: 14. This chain's CDR3 is CANRVTGASPYEQYF. DNA for the CDR3: TGTGCCAACAGGGTCACAGGGGCTTCACCCTACGAGCAGTACTTC.

This clonotype was seen more than once but under ten times. The V gene is TRBV5-1, the J gene TRBJ2-1, with D perhaps TRBD1 (6 bases). Germline assignment: CDR1 SGHRS and CDR2 YFSETQ. The CDR3 runs 15 residues. V was shortened by 0 bases and J by 9 bases, with 16 bases between the two germline ends. In DNA, the CDR3 is TGCGCCAGCAGCTTGGATTCCCCGACAGGAGGTGAGCAGTTCTTC. Translating gives CASSLDSPTGGEQFF.

A few counts support this clonotype. The chain is built from TRBV19 and TRBJ2-3; TRBD1 or TRBD2 may be the D gene (5 bases each). The CDR3 is 19 residues long. The germline V gene has CDR1 LNHDA and CDR2 SQIVND (reference sequence). V gave up 4 bases and J gave up 3 bases, with 26 bases separating them. CDR3 sequence reads: CASSTTAEQVALGTDTQYF. The DNA for the CDR3 is TGTGCCAGTAGTACCACAGCGGAACAGGTCGCTTTAGGGACAGATACGCAGTATTTT. The full variable domain, in which reference TRBV19 and TRBJ2-3 provide the parts outside the CDR3, is DGGITQSPKYLFRKEGQNVTLSCEQNLNHDAMYWYRQDPGQGLRLIYYSQIVNDFQKGDIAEGYSVSREKKESFPLTVTSAQKNPTAFYLCASSTTAEQVALGTDTQYFGPGTRLTVL.

This clonotype was observed at least ten times. The chain has TRBV28 and TRBJ1-6; D is possibly TRBD1 (6 bases). Germline values: CDR1 MDHEN, CDR2 SYDVKM. V lost 5 bases and J lost 7, with 15 bases in between. The CDR3 covers 15 residues. CDR3 in amino acids: CASSPLTGRNSPLHF. The CDR3 DNA reads as TGTGCCAGCAGTCCTCTGACAGGCAGGAATTCACCCCTCCACTTT.

This clonotype has a count of ten or more. The chain has TRBV6-5 and TRBJ2-5, with unresolved D. The CDR3 totals 15 residues. Trimming took 0 bases from V and 5 from J, leaving 13 bases between them. CDR1 MNHEY and CDR2 SVGAGI come from the germline V gene. The CDR3 spells CASSYSIDGRETQYF. CDR3 bases: TGTGCCAGCAGTTACTCGATAGACGGTCGGGAGACCCAGTACTTC.

The table lists this clonotype with many counts. V usage is TRBV30 and J usage is TRBJ2-3; 7 positions agree with TRBD2. The junction had 6 bases not matched to a gene; V was cut back by 2 bases and J by 4 bases. The CDR3 consists of 14 residues. Germline V gene data show CDR1 as GTSNPN and CDR2 as SVGIG (reference sequence). The CDR3 loop is CAWSPPSGSDTQYF. The CDR3 DNA sequence: TGTGCCTGGAGTCCCCCTAGCGGTTCAGATACGCAGTATTTT.

The rearrangement links TRBV20-1 to TRBJ2-7; TRBD2 matches 8 bases. The germline CDR1 and CDR2 sequences are DFQATT and SNEGSKA (reference sequence). V dropped 3 bases and J dropped 1; count of bases not matched to a gene: 8. The CDR3 totals 15 residues. CDR3 DNA: TGCAGTGCTAGGGCGAAGGGACTAGTGTCCTACGAGCAGTACTTC. Translated: CSARAKGLVSYEQYF.

This clonotype was seen repeatedly, ten times or more. This chain uses TRBV2 with TRBJ2-3, with D perhaps TRBD1 or TRBD2 (6 bases each). CDR1 is SNHLY, CDR2 FYNNEI, per germline. CDR3 size: 16 residues. Trimming stripped 7 bases from V and 0 bases from J, with 17 bases between. CDR3: CASMRRGTPSTDTQYF. In DNA form, the CDR3 reads TGTGCCAGCATGAGGAGGGGGACACCTAGCACAGATACGCAGTATTTT.

The rearrangement links TRBV2 to TRBJ2-7; 7 bases fit TRBD2. Trimming cost V 7 bases and J 6 bases; bases outside gene matches: 3. This CDR3 contains 11 residues. Germline V gene data show CDR1 as SNHLY and CDR2 as FYNNEI. CDR3 nucleotides: TGTGCCAGCACGGCGGGAGTCGAGCAGTACTTC. Encoded protein: CASTAGVEQYF.

This clonotype was seen ten or more times. The genes are TRBV12-3 or TRBV12-4 and TRBJ1-2, with TRBD1 as a possible D gene (5 bases). The V end was cut by 5 bases, the J end by 7 bases, with 23 bases between. CDR3 length: 16 residues. CDR3 sequence reads: CASSLSEGSGTSGYTF. In DNA, the CDR3 is TGTGCCAGCAGTCTAAGCGAAGGCTCAGGGACGTCTGGCTACACCTTC.

Only a few counts were recorded for this clonotype. This chain joins TRBV4-2 and TRBJ2-5, with D perhaps assigned TRBD1 or TRBD2 (5 bases each). CDR1 is LGHNA, CDR2 YNFKEQ, per germline. Trimming left V 2 bases short and J 2 bases short, with 9 bases between. CDR3 length: 14 amino acids. CDR3 sequence: CASSQWDGQETQYF. For the CDR3, the DNA is TGTGCCAGCAGCCAATGGGACGGTCAAGAGACCCAGTACTTC.

This clonotype was picked up many times. The rearrangement uses TRBV6-1 and TRBJ2-7, with D hard to call. CDR1 and CDR2 (germline): MNHNS, SASEGT. V was cut by 1 base and J by 3 bases, with 16 bases left in between. The length of the CDR3 is 16 residues. The DNA of the CDR3 is TGTGCCAGCAGTGAAGACGACGCCCGCCTAGTCTACGAGCAGTACTTC. Its translation: CASSEDDARLVYEQYF.

The V call is TRBV7-2, the J call TRBJ2-1; TRBD2 matches 7 bases. CDR1 SGHTA and CDR2 FQGNSA come from the germline V gene. V lost 4 bases, J lost 9 bases, and 15 bases stayed unmatched. This CDR3 comprises 16 residues. The CDR3, as DNA: TGTGCCAGCAGCTCGGGGACTATTCGATCTTCGACTGAGCAGTTCTTC. It codes for CASSSGTIRSSTEQFF.

In its sample, this clonotype was seen a few times. The chain carries TRBV5-1 and TRBJ2-1; 10 bases match TRBD2. V trimming: 4 bases; J trimming: 8 bases; junction bases outside the gene matches: 9. Germline CDR1 is SGHRS and CDR2 is YFSETQ. This CDR3 comprises 15 residues. The CDR3 protein is CASSVGLAVKDEQFF. CDR3 DNA sequence: TGCGCCAGCAGCGTAGGACTAGCGGTAAAGGATGAGCAGTTCTTC.

On this clonotype itself: A much larger clone is a single base away; this may be a read error. The V call is TRBV28, the J call TRBJ2-1; D gene ambiguous. The end of the DNA is better explained by TRBJ2-7, so the J call may be wrong. The CDR3 spans 15 residues. Germline CDR1 is MDHEN and CDR2 is SYDVKM. CDR3 sequence reads: CASSFPGNLYNEQYF. The CDR3 region has the DNA TGTGCCAGCAGTTTCCCGGGCAATTTGTACAATGAGCAGTACTTC.

In its sample, this clonotype was seen a few times. The chain is built from TRBV30 and TRBJ2-7, with D perhaps TRBD2 (5 bases). V was trimmed by 2 bases and J by 2 bases, leaving 16 bases between them. The CDR3 spans 15 residues. The V gene's germline CDR1 is GTSNPN and CDR2 SVGIG (reference sequence). The CDR3 DNA follows: TGTGCCTGGAGTTTGTCCAGCGCGGGCCCCTACGAGCAGTACTTC. Amino acid sequence: CAWSLSSAGPYEQYF.

Ten or more counts support this clonotype. This rearrangement joins TRBV12-5 to TRBJ2-1; no definite D call. The germline CDR1 and CDR2 sequences are LGHNT and FRNRAP. The CDR3 loop spans 12 amino acids. Between the trimmed V and J ends, which lost 0 bases and 10 bases, there was a span of 7 bases. The CDR3 DNA reads as TGTGCTAGTGGTTTGGTCCCGGGCGAGCAGTTCTTC. Translated, it gives CASGLVPGEQFF.

This clonotype was detected ten times or more. The chain links TRBV5-4 to TRBJ2-5, with TRBD1 as a possible D gene (6 bases). CDR1 is SGHNT, CDR2 YYREEE, per germline (reference sequence). Trimming removed 1 base from V and 5 bases from J, with 18 bases in between. CDR3 length: 16 amino acids. In DNA form, the CDR3 reads TGTGCCAGCAGCTTGTTGGCTCAGGGGTTTGGTGAGACCCAGTACTTC. It translates to CASSLLAQGFGETQYF.